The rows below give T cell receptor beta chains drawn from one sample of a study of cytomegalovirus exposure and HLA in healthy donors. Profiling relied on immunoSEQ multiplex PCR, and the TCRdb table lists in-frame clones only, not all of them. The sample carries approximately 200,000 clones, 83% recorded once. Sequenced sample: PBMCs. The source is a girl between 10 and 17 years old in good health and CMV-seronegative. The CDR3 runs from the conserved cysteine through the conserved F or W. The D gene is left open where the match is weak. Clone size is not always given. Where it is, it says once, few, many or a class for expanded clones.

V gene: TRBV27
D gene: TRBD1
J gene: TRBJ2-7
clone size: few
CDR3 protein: CASSETGTGGYEQYF
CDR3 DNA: TGTGCCAGCAGCGAAACCGGGACAGGGGGCTACGAGCAGTACTTC

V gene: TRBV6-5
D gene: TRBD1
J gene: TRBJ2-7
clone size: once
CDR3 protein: CASSYRGQGSYEQYF
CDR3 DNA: TGTGCCAGCAGTTACCGGGGACAGGGATCGTACGAGCAGTACTTC

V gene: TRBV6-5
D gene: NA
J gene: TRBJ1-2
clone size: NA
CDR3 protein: CASSYDGSTRYGYTF
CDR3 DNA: TGTGCCAGCAGTTACGATGGGAGTACCCGGTATGGCTACACCTTC

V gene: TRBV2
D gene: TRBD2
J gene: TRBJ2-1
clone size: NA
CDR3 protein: CASSEEAGGEQFF
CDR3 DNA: TGTGCCAGCAGTGAAGAAGCGGGAGGTGAGCAGTTCTTC

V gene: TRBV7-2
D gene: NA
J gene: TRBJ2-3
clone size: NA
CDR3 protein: CASSQTLSTDTQYF
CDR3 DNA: TGTGCCAGCAGCCAGACTCTGAGCACAGATACGCAGTATTTT

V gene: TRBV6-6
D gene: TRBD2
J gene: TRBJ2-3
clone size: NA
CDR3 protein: CASRFSGSSTDTQYF
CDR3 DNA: TGTGCCAGCAGATTTAGCGGGTCTAGCACAGATACGCAGTATTTT

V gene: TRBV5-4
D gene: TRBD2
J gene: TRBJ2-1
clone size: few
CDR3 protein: CASSPGTSNEQFF
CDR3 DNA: TGTGCCAGCAGCCCCGGGACTAGTAATGAGCAGTTCTTC

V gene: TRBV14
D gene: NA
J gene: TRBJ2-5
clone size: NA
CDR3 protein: CASSQAMWGYQETQYF
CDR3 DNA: TGTGCCAGCAGCCAAGCCATGTGGGGCTACCAAGAGACCCAGTACTTC

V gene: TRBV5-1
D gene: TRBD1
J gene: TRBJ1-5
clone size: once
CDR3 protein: CASDIWDSVNQPQHF
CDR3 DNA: TGCGCCAGCGATATATGGGACAGTGTCAATCAGCCCCAGCATTTT

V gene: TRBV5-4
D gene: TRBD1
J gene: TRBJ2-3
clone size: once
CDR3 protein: CASSLGRTGGDTQYF
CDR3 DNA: TGTGCCAGCAGCTTGGGGAGGACAGGGGGAGATACGCAGTATTTT

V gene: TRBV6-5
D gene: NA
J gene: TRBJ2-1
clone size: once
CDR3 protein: CASSYSIRTTPDEQFF
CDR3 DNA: TGTGCCAGCAGTTACTCGATTCGGACTACACCCGATGAGCAGTTCTTC

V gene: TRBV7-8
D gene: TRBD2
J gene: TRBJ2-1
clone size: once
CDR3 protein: CASSRSGGTYNEQFF
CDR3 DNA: TGTGCCAGCAGCCGTAGCGGGGGCACCTACAATGAGCAGTTCTTC

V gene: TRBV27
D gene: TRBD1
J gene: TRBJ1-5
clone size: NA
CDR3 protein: CASRGNDRVDQPQHF
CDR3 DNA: TGTGCCAGCAGAGGGAACGACAGGGTAGATCAGCCCCAGCATTTT

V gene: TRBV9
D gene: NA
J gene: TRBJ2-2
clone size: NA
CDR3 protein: CASSPSTGELFF
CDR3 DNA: TGTGCCAGCTCCCCCAGCACCGGGGAGCTGTTTTTT

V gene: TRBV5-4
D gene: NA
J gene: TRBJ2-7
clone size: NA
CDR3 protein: CASSYIEGAYEQYF
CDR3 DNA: TGTGCCAGCAGCTACATCGAGGGGGCCTACGAGCAGTACTTC

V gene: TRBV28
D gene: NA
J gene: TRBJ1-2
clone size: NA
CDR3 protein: CASSYGQTYGYTF
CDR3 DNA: TGTGCCAGCAGCTACGGACAGACCTATGGCTACACCTTC

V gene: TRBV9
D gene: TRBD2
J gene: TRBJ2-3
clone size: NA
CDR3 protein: CASSPTLRGGTDTQYF
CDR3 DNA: TGTGCCAGCAGCCCCACCTTGCGGGGGGGCACAGATACGCAGTATTTT

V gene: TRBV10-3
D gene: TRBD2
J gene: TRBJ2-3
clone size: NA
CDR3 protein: CATNTPGLAQSDTQYF
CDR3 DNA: TGTGCCACGAACACTCCGGGACTAGCTCAATCAGATACGCAGTATTTT

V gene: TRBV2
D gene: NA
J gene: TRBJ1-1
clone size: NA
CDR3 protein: CASTGMNTEAFF
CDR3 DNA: TGTGCCAGCACAGGGATGAACACTGAAGCTTTCTTT

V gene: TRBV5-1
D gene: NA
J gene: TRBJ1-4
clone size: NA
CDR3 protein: CASSLGTGRWDNEKLFF
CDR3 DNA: TGCGCCAGCAGCTTGGGTACAGGACGGTGGGATAATGAAAAACTGTTTTTT

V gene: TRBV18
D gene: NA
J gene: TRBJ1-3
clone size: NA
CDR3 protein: CASSPAQGNTIYF
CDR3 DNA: TGTGCCAGCTCACCAGCCCAGGGAAACACCATATATTTT

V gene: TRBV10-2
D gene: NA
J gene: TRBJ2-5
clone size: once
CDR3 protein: CASRGGGRVETQYF
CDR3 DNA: TGCGCCAGCAGGGGAGGGGGGAGGGTGGAGACCCAGTACTTC

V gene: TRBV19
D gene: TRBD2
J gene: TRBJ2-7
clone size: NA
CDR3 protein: CASNDLAGGHEQYF
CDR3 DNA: TGTGCCAGTAACGACCTAGCGGGGGGACACGAGCAGTACTTC

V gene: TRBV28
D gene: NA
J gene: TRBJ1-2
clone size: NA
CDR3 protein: CASSPAGGDGNYGYTF
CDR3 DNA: TGTGCCAGCAGTCCCGCCGGGGGGGATGGGAACTATGGCTACACCTTC

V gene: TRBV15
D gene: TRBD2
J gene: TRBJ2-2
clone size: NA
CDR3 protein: CATSRKRGGSNTGELFF
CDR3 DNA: TGTGCCACCAGCAGGAAGCGCGGGGGGTCGAACACCGGGGAGCTGTTTTTT

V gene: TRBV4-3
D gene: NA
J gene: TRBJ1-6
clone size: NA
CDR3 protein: CASSQATDNSPLHF
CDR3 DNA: TGCGCCAGCAGCCAAGCGACAGACAATTCACCCCTCCACTTT

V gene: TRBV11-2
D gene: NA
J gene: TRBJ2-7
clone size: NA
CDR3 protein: CASSLVRDLSTYEQYF
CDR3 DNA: TGTGCCAGCAGCTTAGTCCGGGACTTGTCTACCTACGAGCAGTACTTC

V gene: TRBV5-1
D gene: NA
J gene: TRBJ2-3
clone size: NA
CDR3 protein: CASSLNREIDTQYF
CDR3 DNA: TGCGCCAGCAGCTTAAACAGGGAAATAGATACGCAGTATTTT

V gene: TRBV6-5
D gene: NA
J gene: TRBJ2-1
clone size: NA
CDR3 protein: CASSYRGNYYNEQFF
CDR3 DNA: TGTGCCAGCAGCTATCGCGGGAACTACTACAATGAGCAGTTCTTC

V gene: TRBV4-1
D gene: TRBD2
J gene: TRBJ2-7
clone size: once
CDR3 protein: CASSQDPGLGSSYEQYF
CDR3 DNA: TGCGCCAGCAGCCAAGATCCGGGACTAGGATCCTCCTACGAGCAGTACTTC

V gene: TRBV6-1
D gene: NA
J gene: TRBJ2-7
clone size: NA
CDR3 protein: CASSELFVYEQYF
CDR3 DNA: TGTGCCAGCAGTGAACTCTTCGTCTACGAGCAGTACTTC

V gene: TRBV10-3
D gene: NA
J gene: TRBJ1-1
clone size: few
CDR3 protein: CAIRSGREEAFF
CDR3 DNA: TGTGCCATCAGAAGCGGAAGGGAAGAAGCTTTCTTT

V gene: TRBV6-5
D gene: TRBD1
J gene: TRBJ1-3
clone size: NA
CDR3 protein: CASRRGQGLGNTIYF
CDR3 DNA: TGTGCCAGCAGGAGGGGACAGGGGCTGGGAAACACCATATATTTT

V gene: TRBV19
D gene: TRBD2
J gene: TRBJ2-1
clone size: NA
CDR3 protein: CASSMEGLAGGSEQFF
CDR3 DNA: TGTGCCAGTAGTATGGAGGGACTAGCGGGAGGCAGTGAGCAGTTCTTC

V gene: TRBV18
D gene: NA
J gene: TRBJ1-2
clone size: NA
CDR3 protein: CASSPDSPYGYTF
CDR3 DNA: TGTGCCAGCTCACCAGACAGCCCATATGGCTACACCTTC

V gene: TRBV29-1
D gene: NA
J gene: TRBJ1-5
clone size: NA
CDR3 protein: CSVSFRGNQPQHF
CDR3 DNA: TGCAGCGTTTCGTTCCGGGGCAATCAGCCCCAGCATTTT

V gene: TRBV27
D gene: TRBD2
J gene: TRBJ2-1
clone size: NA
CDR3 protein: CASGSGGAGNEQFF
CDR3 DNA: TGTGCCAGCGGTAGCGGGGGGGCGGGCAATGAGCAGTTCTTC

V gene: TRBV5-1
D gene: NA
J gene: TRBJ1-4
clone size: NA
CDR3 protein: CASSAGGGAANEKLFF
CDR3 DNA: TGCGCCAGCAGCGCCGGCGGGGGGGCGGCTAATGAAAAACTGTTTTTT

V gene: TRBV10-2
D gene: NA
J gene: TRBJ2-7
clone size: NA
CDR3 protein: CASGDPAGIIHEQYF
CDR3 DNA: TGCGCCAGCGGTGACCCTGCGGGGATCATCCACGAGCAGTACTTC

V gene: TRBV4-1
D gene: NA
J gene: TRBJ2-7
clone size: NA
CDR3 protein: CASSHQGESYEQYF
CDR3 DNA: TGCGCCAGCAGCCATCAAGGGGAATCCTACGAGCAGTACTTC

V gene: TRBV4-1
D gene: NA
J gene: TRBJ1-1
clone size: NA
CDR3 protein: CASSQGIQGNTEAFF
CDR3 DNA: TGCGCCAGCAGCCAAGGGATACAGGGTAACACTGAAGCTTTCTTT

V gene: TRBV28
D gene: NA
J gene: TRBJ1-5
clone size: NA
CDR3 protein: CASSYNDRINQPQHF
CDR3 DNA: TGTGCCAGCAGTTACAACGACAGGATCAATCAGCCCCAGCATTTT

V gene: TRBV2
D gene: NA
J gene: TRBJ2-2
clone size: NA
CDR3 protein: CASSGRRGDTGELFF
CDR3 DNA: TGTGCCAGCAGTGGGCGCAGGGGCGACACCGGGGAGCTGTTTTTT

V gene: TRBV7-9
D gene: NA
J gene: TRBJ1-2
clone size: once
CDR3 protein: CASSSTDVVTF
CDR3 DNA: TGTGCCAGCAGTTCAACAGACGTAGTTACCTTC

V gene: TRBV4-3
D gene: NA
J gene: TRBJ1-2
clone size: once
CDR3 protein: CASSQHRGFAAGYTF
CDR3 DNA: TGCGCCAGCAGCCAACATAGGGGATTTGCTGCTGGCTACACCTTC

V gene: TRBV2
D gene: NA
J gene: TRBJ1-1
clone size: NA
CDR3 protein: CASRPTDLNTEAFF
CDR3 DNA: TGTGCCAGCAGACCGACAGACCTGAACACTGAAGCTTTCTTT

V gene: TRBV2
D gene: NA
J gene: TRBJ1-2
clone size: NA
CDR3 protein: CASSVVQIANYGYTF
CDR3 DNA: TGTGCCAGCAGTGTTGTCCAAATAGCTAACTATGGCTACACCTTC

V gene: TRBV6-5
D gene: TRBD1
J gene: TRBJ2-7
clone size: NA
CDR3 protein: CASRRGQGSSYEQYF
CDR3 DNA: TGTGCCAGCAGAAGGGGACAGGGAAGCTCCTACGAGCAGTACTTC

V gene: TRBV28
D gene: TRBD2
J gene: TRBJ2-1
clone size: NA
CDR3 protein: CASSLGGRAGNEQFF
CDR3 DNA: TGTGCCAGCAGTTTAGGCGGGAGGGCCGGTAATGAGCAGTTCTTC

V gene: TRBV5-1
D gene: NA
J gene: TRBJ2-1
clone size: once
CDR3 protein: CASSLGGEQGSFFDNEQFF
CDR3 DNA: TGCGCCAGCAGCTTGGGGGGTGAGCAGGGTAGTTTCTTCGACAATGAGCAGTTCTTC

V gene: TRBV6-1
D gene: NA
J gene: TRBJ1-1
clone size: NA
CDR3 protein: CASKAGPNTEAFF
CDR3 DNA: TGTGCCAGCAAGGCGGGCCCGAACACTGAAGCTTTCTTT

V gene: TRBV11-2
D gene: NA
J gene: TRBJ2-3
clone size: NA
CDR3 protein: CASSGWRSTDTQYF
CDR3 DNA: TGTGCCAGCAGCGGGTGGAGAAGCACAGATACGCAGTATTTT

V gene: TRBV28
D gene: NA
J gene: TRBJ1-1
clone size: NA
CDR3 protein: CASSLEKRGTEAFF
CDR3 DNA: TGTGCCAGCAGTTTAGAGAAGCGAGGTACTGAAGCTTTCTTT

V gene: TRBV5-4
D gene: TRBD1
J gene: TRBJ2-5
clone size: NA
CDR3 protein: CASSPTRQGDIETQYF
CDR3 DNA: TGTGCCAGCAGCCCAACCCGACAGGGAGACATAGAGACCCAGTACTTC

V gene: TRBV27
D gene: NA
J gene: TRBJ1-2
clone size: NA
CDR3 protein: CASSLSWRQGRDGYTF
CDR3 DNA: TGTGCCAGCAGTTTATCGTGGAGACAAGGGAGGGATGGCTACACCTTC